This is a list of T cell receptor beta chains from one sample in a study of cytomegalovirus exposure and HLA in healthy donors. Profiled with immunoSEQ multiplex PCR; TCRdb holds only in-frame clones, not every one. The profile shows about 210,000 clones, more than 75% of them singletons. Sample: PBMCs. All receptors come from a woman aged 25 to 45 in good health and CMV-seropositive. Both conserved end residues are part of each CDR3. Fields, in order: D gene, clone size, J gene, V gene, CDR3 DNA, CDR3 protein. A D gene is named only where the DNA matches it firmly. Size values are once, few and many counts, or a class for expanded clones, and some rows have none.

d_call: TRBD1; clone_size: .; j_call: TRBJ2-7; v_call: TRBV28; cdr3_nt: TGTGCCAGCAGTTTGGTAGGGGGCACTTACGAGCAGTACTTC; cdr3_aa: CASSLVGGTYEQYF
d_call: TRBD1; clone_size: few; j_call: TRBJ2-5; v_call: TRBV12-5; cdr3_nt: TGTGCTAGTGGCTCCGGGACAGAAGAGACCCAGTACTTC; cdr3_aa: CASGSGTEETQYF
d_call: .; clone_size: .; j_call: TRBJ2-4; v_call: TRBV5-4; cdr3_nt: TGTGCCAGCAGCTTGGGTGGGACAATAGCCAAAAACATTCAGTACTTC; cdr3_aa: CASSLGGTIAKNIQYF
d_call: .; clone_size: .; j_call: TRBJ2-5; v_call: TRBV18; cdr3_nt: TGTGCCAGCTCACCACGACCTAGCAAAGCCACAGAGACCCAGTACTTC; cdr3_aa: CASSPRPSKATETQYF
d_call: .; clone_size: .; j_call: TRBJ1-5; v_call: TRBV7-2; cdr3_nt: TGTGCCATCGCCCAGGGTAGGAATCAGCCCCAGCATTTT; cdr3_aa: CAIAQGRNQPQHF
d_call: TRBD1; clone_size: .; j_call: TRBJ1-4; v_call: TRBV5-6; cdr3_nt: TGTGCCAGCGCAATCGGGGACAGGGCTGAAAAACTGTTTTTT; cdr3_aa: CASAIGDRAEKLFF
d_call: TRBD2; clone_size: .; j_call: TRBJ2-1; v_call: TRBV5-4; cdr3_nt: TGTGCCAGCAGCCCGGGAGGGGCCTACAATGAGCAGTTCTTC; cdr3_aa: CASSPGGAYNEQFF
d_call: .; clone_size: once; j_call: TRBJ2-1; v_call: TRBV23-1; cdr3_nt: TGCGCCAGCAGTCAATTCCCAGGGAAAACCTACAATGAGCAGTTCTTC; cdr3_aa: CASSQFPGKTYNEQFF
d_call: .; clone_size: .; j_call: TRBJ2-5; v_call: TRBV7-8; cdr3_nt: TGTGCCAGCACACCCGGAGAGACCCAGTACTTC; cdr3_aa: CASTPGETQYF
d_call: TRBD1; clone_size: .; j_call: TRBJ2-5; v_call: TRBV7-9; cdr3_nt: TGTGCCAGCAGCCCTCGACAGGGACAAGAGACCCAGTACTTC; cdr3_aa: CASSPRQGQETQYF
d_call: .; clone_size: .; j_call: TRBJ1-4; v_call: TRBV5-6; cdr3_nt: TGTGCCAGCAGCCTGTTGGAGGGAGGTGTAGGAAAACTGTTTTTT; cdr3_aa: CASSLLEGGVGKLFF
d_call: TRBD1; clone_size: .; j_call: TRBJ2-1; v_call: TRBV6-1; cdr3_nt: TGTGCCAGCAGTGAACAGGGGGCGCGCAATGAGCAGTTCTTC; cdr3_aa: CASSEQGARNEQFF
d_call: .; clone_size: .; j_call: TRBJ2-7; v_call: TRBV5-1; cdr3_nt: TGCGCCAGCAGGGAGGGCCACGAGCAGTACTTC; cdr3_aa: CASREGHEQYF
d_call: .; clone_size: .; j_call: TRBJ1-1; v_call: TRBV6-1; cdr3_nt: TGTGCCAGCAGTGAATTTGTTAGAGCTTTCTTT; cdr3_aa: CASSEFVRAFF
d_call: .; clone_size: .; j_call: TRBJ2-5; v_call: TRBV15; cdr3_nt: TGTGCCACCAGCAGAGGGGGAGGAGAGACCCAGTACTTC; cdr3_aa: CATSRGGGETQYF